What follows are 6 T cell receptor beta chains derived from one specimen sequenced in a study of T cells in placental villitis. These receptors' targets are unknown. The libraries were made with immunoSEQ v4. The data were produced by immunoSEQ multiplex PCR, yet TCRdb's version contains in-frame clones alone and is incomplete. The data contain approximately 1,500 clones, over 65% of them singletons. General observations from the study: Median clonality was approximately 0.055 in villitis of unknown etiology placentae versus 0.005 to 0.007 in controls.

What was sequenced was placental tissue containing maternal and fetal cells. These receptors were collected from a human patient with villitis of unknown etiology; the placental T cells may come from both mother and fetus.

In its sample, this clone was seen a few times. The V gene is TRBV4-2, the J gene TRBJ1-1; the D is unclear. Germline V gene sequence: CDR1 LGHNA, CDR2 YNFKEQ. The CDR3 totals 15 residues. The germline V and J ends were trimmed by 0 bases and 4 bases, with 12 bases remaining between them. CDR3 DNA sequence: TGTGCCAGCAGCCAAGATCGGTCCGGGCCCACTGAAGCTTTCTTT. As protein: CASSQDRSGPTEAFF.

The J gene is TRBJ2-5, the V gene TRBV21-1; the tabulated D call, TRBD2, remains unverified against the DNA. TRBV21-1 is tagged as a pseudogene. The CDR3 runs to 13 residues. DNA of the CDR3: TGTGCCAGCAGCAAAGACGGGTCGGAGACCCAGTACTTC. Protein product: CASSKDGSETQYF.

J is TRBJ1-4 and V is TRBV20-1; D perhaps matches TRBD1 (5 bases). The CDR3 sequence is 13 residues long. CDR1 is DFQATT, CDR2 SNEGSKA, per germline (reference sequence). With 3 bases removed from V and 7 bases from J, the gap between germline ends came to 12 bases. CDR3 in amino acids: CSASPGGTEKLFF. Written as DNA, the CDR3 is TGCAGTGCTAGTCCTGGCGGGACTGAAAAACTGTTTTTT.

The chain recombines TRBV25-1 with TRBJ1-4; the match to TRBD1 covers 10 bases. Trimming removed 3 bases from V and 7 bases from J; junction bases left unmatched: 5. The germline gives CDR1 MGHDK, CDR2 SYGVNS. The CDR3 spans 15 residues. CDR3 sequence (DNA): TGTGCCAGCAGTGATGCCGGACAGGGGGTTGAAAAACTGTTTTTT. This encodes CASSDAGQGVEKLFF.

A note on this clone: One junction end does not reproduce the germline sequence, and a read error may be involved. The CDR3 loop reads CASSPRGGNTEAFF. The CDR3 DNA follows: TGCGCTAGCAGCCCCCGGGGGGGGAACACTGAAGCTTTCTTT. This sequence joins TRBV5-1 and TRBJ1-1, with D maybe TRBD1 (5 bases). The CDR3 contains 14 residues. Germline CDR1 and CDR2: SGHRS and YFSETQ.

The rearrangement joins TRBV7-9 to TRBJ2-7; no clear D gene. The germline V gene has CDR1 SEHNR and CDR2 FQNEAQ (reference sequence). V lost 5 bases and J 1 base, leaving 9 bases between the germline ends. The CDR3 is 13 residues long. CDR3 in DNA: TGTGCCAGCAGCCCAAGACAATCCTACGAGCAGTACTTC. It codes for CASSPRQSYEQYF. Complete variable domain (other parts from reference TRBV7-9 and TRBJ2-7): DTGVSQNPRHKITKRGQNVTFRCDPISEHNRLYWYRQTLGQGPEFLTYFQNEAQLEKSRLLSDRFSAERPKGSFSTLEIQRTEQGDSAMYLCASSPRQSYEQYFGPGTRLTVT.